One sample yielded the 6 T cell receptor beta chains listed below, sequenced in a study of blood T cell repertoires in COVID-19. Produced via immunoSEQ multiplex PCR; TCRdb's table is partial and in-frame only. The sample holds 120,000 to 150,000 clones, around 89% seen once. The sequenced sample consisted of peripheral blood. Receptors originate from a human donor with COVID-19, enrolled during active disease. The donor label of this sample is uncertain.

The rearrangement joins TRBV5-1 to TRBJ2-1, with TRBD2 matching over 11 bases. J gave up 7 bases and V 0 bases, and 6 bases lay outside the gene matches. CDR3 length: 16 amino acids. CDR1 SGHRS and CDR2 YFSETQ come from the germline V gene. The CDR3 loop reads CASSLVTSGSENEQFF. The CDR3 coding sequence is TGCGCCAGCAGCTTGGTAACTAGCGGGAGTGAGAATGAGCAGTTCTTC.

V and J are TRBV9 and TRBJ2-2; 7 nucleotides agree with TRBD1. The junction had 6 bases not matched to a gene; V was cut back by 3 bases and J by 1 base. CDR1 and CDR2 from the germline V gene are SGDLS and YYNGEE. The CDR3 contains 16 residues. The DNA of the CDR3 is TGTGCCAGCAGCGCCTCGTGGACAGGGAACACCGGGGAGCTGTTTTTT. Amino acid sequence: CASSASWTGNTGELFF.

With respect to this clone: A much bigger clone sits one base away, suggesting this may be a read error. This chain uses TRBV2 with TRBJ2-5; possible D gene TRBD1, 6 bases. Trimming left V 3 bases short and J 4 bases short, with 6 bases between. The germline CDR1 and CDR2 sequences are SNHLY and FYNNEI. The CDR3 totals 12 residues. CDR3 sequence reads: CASSDRGETQYF. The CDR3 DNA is TGTGCCAGCAGTGACAGGGGAGAGACCCAGTACTTC.

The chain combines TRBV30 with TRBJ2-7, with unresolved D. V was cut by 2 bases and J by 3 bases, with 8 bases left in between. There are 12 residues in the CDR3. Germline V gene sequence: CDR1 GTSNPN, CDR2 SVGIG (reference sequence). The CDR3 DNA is TGTGCCTGGAGTCCAGGCAGCTACGAGCAGTACTTC. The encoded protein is CAWSPGSYEQYF.

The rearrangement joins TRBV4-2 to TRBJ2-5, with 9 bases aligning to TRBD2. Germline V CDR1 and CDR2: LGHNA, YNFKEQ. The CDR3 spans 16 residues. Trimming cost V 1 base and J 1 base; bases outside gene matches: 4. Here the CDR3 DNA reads TGTGCCAGCAGCCAAGTTGAAGCGGGGGGCCAAGAGACCCAGTACTTC. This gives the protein CASSQVEAGGQETQYF.

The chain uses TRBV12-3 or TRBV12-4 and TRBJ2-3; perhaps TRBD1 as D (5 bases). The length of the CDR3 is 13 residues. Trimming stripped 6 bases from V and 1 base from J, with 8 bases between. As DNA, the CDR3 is TGTGCCAGCAGGCCACAGGGCACAGATACGCAGTATTTT. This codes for CASRPQGTDTQYF.